The 18 T cell receptor beta chains given below trace back to one sample, sequenced in a study of regulatory T cells in long-lasting Graves disease. Combining iRepertoire HTBI primers with Arm-PCR of CDR3 regions, the authors built TCR beta libraries. TCRdb redid the calling of the multiplex PCR reads with MiXCR, one entry per CDR3 protein. The sample contains approximately 400,000 distinct CDR3 sequences, around 15% of which appear only once. Stated time point: newly diagnosed GD, antithyroid drugs for less than 3 months. TCR sequences were obtained from RNA taken from PBMCs. The specimen comprised peripheral blood mononuclear cells (PBMCs), sampled at new diagnosis, from a patient treated with antithyroid drugs. These receptors originate from a female donor with Graves disease.

This clonotype was seen a few times. This rearrangement joins TRBV19 to TRBJ2-1; D may be TRBD1 or TRBD2 (5 bases each). The end of the DNA fits TRBJ2-5 better, so the J call may be wrong. The CDR3 runs to 15 residues. Germline V gives CDR1 LNHDA, CDR2 SQIVND (reference sequence). CDR3 coding DNA: TGTGCCAGTAGTCCGGGACGGATCTTACAAGAGACCCAGTACTTC. Translation: CASSPGRILQETQYF.

The V and J genes are TRBV9 and TRBJ2-7; D not certain. V lost 1 base and J lost 0, with 5 bases in between. The germline gives CDR1 SGDLS, CDR2 YYNGEE. There are 13 residues in the CDR3. The CDR3 protein is CASSVRPSYEQYF. CDR3 nucleotides: TGTGCCAGCAGCGTACGGCCCTCCTACGAGCAGTACTTC. Full variable domain (missing parts from reference TRBV9 and TRBJ2-7): DSGVTQTPKHLITATGQRVTLRCSPRSGDLSVYWYQQSLDQGLQFLIQYYNGEERAKGNILERFSAQQFPDLHSELNLSSLELGDSALYFCASSVRPSYEQYFGPGTRLTVT.

This chain joins TRBV27 and TRBJ1-2; D possibly corresponds to TRBD1 (6 bases). The germline V gene encodes CDR1 MNHEY and CDR2 SMNVEV (reference sequence). The CDR3 is 17 residues long. The germline V and J ends were trimmed by 6 bases and 2 bases, with 22 bases remaining between them. The CDR3 sequence: CASRGLLPGGVNYGYTF. The CDR3 bases are TGTGCCAGCAGAGGTCTACTGCCGGGGGGCGTAAACTATGGCTACACCTTC.

This clonotype has just a few counts. The chain uses TRBV9 and TRBJ1-2; TRBD1 might be the D (6 bases). Germline values: CDR1 SGDLS, CDR2 YYNGEE. There are 16 residues in the CDR3. Trimming removed 0 bases from V and 4 bases from J, with 16 bases in between. CDR3 residues: CASSVGGGVGAYGYTF. In DNA, the CDR3 is TGTGCCAGCAGCGTAGGAGGGGGGGTGGGAGCCTATGGCTACACCTTC.

This clonotype was seen once. This chain connects TRBV2 to TRBJ1-4; TRBD1 is a possible D gene (5 bases). The V and J ends lost 6 bases and 8 bases respectively, with 19 bases between them. The germline V gene has CDR1 SNHLY and CDR2 FYNNEI. The CDR3 sequence is 15 residues long. CDR3 protein: CASSADSAVVEKLFF. The CDR3 coding sequence is TGTGCCAGCAGCGCAGACAGCGCGGTCGTCGAAAAACTGTTTTTT.

This clonotype has ten or more counts. The rearrangement uses TRBV12-5 and TRBJ1-5; D is possibly TRBD1 (5 bases). This CDR3 comprises 15 residues. The V end lost 3 bases, the J end lost 0 bases, and 9 bases lay between the germline ends. Germline lookup yields CDR1 LGHNT and CDR2 FRNRAP. The CDR3 reads CASGLGDASNQPQHF. The CDR3 nucleotides are TGTGCTAGTGGTTTAGGGGACGCTAGCAATCAGCCCCAGCATTTT.

This clonotype was detected ten times or more. The chain is built from TRBV7-9 and TRBJ1-1, with D hard to call. CDR1 and CDR2 from the germline V gene are SEHNR and FQNEAQ (reference sequence). V dropped 5 bases and J dropped 0 bases, with 10 bases sitting between them. This CDR3 contains 14 residues. CDR3 coding DNA: TGTGCCAGCAGCCAGATCGATATGAACACTGAAGCTTTCTTT. This sequence encodes CASSQIDMNTEAFF.

This clonotype was counted only a few times. The gene calls are TRBV30 and TRBJ2-6; a weak D match, TRBD1 (5 bases). Germline V CDR1 and CDR2: GTSNPN, SVGIG (reference sequence). The length of the CDR3 is 16 residues. Deletions cut 0 bases from V and 0 bases from J, with 9 bases between. The CDR3 is CAWSVQVDSGANVLTF. The CDR3 DNA sequence: TGTGCCTGGAGTGTACAGGTAGACTCTGGGGCCAACGTCCTGACTTTC.

This clonotype was detected a few times. The chain has TRBV7-8 and TRBJ1-1, with D unclear. V was clipped by 2 bases and J by 8 bases, with 12 bases between them. Germline CDR1 and CDR2: SGHVS and FQNEAQ. The CDR3 is 13 residues long. The CDR3 bases are TGTGCCAGCAGCTTAAGTCGGGCTTCCGAAGCTTTCTTT. It is translated as CASSLSRASEAFF.

This clonotype was counted ten times or more. The J gene is TRBJ2-5, the V gene TRBV20-1; 8 bases are a match to TRBD2. The CDR3 totals 16 residues. CDR1 and CDR2 (germline): DFQATT, SNEGSKA (reference sequence). The CDR3 DNA is TGCAGCGCGGGGGGCGCTCCTACCAGAACACAAGAGACCCAGTACTTC. Amino acid sequence: CSAGGAPTRTQETQYF.

The J gene is TRBJ1-3, the V gene TRBV20-1, with a possible D match to TRBD1 (6 bases). CDR3 length equals 17 residues. From germline, CDR1 is DFQATT and CDR2 SNEGSKA (reference sequence). Trimming cost V 3 bases and J 4 bases, with 22 bases left between them. This chain's CDR3 is CSASRGYSGGTGNTIYF. CDR3 bases: TGCAGTGCTAGCAGGGGTTATTCGGGGGGAACAGGAAACACCATATATTTT.

This rearrangement joins TRBV5-1 to TRBJ2-3; D perhaps matches TRBD2 (5 bases). Germline V gene sequence: CDR1 SGHRS, CDR2 YFSETQ. Trimming removed 1 base from V and 2 bases from J, with 11 bases in between. The CDR3 is 15 residues long. The CDR3 DNA follows: TGCGCCAGCAGCTTGCCGGGAAAGACCACAGATACGCAGTATTTT. It is translated as CASSLPGKTTDTQYF.

In the case of this clonotype: A much larger clone differs by one base, so this may be a read error. This chain links TRBV7-2 with TRBJ2-3; the match to TRBD2 covers 8 bases. The DNA end is a closer match to TRBJ2-1, so the J assignment may be wrong. Germline CDR1 and CDR2: SGHTA and FQGNSA. The CDR3 length is 15 residues. In DNA form, the CDR3 reads TGTACCAGCAGCTTAACCGGGACTAGAGTAAATGAGCAGTTCTTC. Encoded protein: CTSSLTGTRVNEQFF.

This clonotype was recorded many times. The V and J genes are TRBV4-1 and TRBJ2-1; 10 nucleotides agree with TRBD1. Germline CDR1 reads MGHRA; CDR2 reads YSYEKL. This CDR3 region has 15 residues. V gave up 5 bases and J gave up 7 bases; unmatched junction bases: 8. The CDR3: CASSWRQGAWNEQFF. DNA for the CDR3: TGCGCCAGCAGCTGGAGACAGGGGGCTTGGAATGAGCAGTTCTTC.

This clonotype was seen repeatedly, ten times or more. The chain uses TRBV12-5 and TRBJ2-1; TRBD2 aligns across 7 bases. The germline V gene has CDR1 LGHNT and CDR2 FRNRAP. With V trimmed by 6 bases and J by 2 bases, 13 bases remained unmatched. This CDR3 has 17 residues. CDR3 amino acids: CASGTPLSGAAYNEQFF. In nucleotides, the CDR3 is TGTGCTAGTGGGACACCACTAAGCGGGGCCGCCTACAATGAGCAGTTCTTC.

This clonotype occurred many times. The chain recombines TRBV28 with TRBJ2-7; TRBD1 might be the D (5 bases). This CDR3 comprises 14 residues. Trimming stripped 6 bases from V and 2 bases from J, with 14 bases between. Germline V gives CDR1 MDHEN, CDR2 SYDVKM. For the CDR3, the DNA is TGTGCCAGCAGCCCATCCAGACAGCCCTACGAGCAGTACTTC. Amino acids: CASSPSRQPYEQYF.

This clonotype appeared many times. This rearrangement joins TRBV28 to TRBJ1-4; TRBD1 matches 7 bases. This CDR3 has 15 amino acids. V was pared by 3 bases and J by 1 base, with 2 bases of the junction left unmatched. Per the germline V gene, CDR1 is MDHEN and CDR2 is SYDVKM. CDR3 amino acids: CASSLHRGTNEKLFF. In DNA, the CDR3 is TGTGCCAGCAGTTTGCACAGGGGAACTAATGAAAAACTGTTTTTT.

The gene calls are TRBV20-1 and TRBJ2-7, with D perhaps matching TRBD1 (6 bases). CDR3 length equals 16 residues. Germline V gene data show CDR1 as DFQATT and CDR2 as SNEGSKA (reference sequence). Trimming pared 0 bases from V and 4 bases from J, leaving 19 bases between. The CDR3 sequence is CSARDLLQGKKYEQYF. In DNA, the CDR3 is TGCAGTGCTAGAGATCTTCTTCAGGGGAAGAAGTACGAGCAGTACTTC.